The present TCR beta chain was sequenced within a study of identical twins. With no exceptions, donors were healthy Caucasians. The CDR3 runs to 18 residues. V dropped 5 bases and J dropped 7 bases, with 29 bases sitting between them. The germline gives CDR1 PRHDT, CDR2 FYEKMQ (reference sequence). The sample holds a few counts of this clonotype. One entry per CDR3 protein, called by TCRdb with MiXCR from the 5' RACE reads. The table has about 790,000 distinct CDR3 sequences, about 18% seen once. The data also belong to a second study, concerning T cells expressing NK-cell markers.

The receptor was derived from a woman younger than 30 in good health. J is TRBJ2-5 and V is TRBV13, with D perhaps TRBD2 (6 bases). Sequencing was performed on PBMCs. The chain's CDR3 is CASSERRSGGLHRRTQYF. The CDR3 DNA follows: TGTGCCAGCAGCGAAAGACGATCTGGGGGACTCCATCGAAGGACCCAGTACTTC.